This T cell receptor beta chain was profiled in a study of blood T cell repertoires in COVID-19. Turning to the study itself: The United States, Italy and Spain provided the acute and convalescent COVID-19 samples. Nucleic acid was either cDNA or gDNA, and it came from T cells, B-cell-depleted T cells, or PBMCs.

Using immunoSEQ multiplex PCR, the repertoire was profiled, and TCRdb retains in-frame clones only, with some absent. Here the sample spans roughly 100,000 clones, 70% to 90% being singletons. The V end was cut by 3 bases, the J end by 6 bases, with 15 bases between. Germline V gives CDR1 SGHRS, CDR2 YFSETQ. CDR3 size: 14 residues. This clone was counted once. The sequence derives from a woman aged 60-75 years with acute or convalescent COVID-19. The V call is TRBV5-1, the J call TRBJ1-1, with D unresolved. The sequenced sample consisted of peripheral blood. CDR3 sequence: CASSSAQVSSEAFF. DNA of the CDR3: TGCGCCAGCAGCTCTGCGCAGGTTAGTTCTGAAGCTTTCTTT.